These 9 T cell receptor beta chains originate from one sample sequenced in a study of cytomegalovirus exposure and HLA in healthy donors. Sequencing was performed with immunoSEQ multiplex PCR; in TCRdb, only in-frame clones are kept and a portion is missing. The sample records roughly 140,000 clones, about 88% being singletons. The sample was PBMCs. All receptors come from a man younger than 35 in good health and CMV-seropositive.

The chain employs TRBV13 and TRBJ2-5, with 14 bases lining up with TRBD2. Germline CDR1 PRHDT, CDR2 FYEKMQ (reference sequence). The CDR3 runs to 14 residues. Germline trimming cut 4 bases from V and 7 bases from J; bases unmatched to any gene: 2. The CDR3 coding sequence is TGTGCCAGCAGCTCAGGGACTAGCGGGGGGACCCAGTACTTC. It translates to CASSSGTSGGTQYF.

This clone showed up just once. This chain uses TRBV19 with TRBJ2-7, with 9 positions matching TRBD1. From germline, CDR1 is LNHDA and CDR2 SQIVND (reference sequence). The trim removed 8 bases at V and 5 bases at J, leaving 7 bases unmatched. CDR3 length: 13 amino acids. This CDR3 is CASRQQGANEQYF. The CDR3 DNA reads as TGTGCCAGTCGCCAACAGGGGGCTAACGAGCAGTACTTC.

The chain is built from TRBV19 and TRBJ1-4, with 7 bases lining up with TRBD1. Unmatched junction bases numbered 4, after V lost 6 bases and J lost 3 bases. This CDR3 contains 14 residues. Germline V gene sequence: CDR1 LNHDA, CDR2 SQIVND (reference sequence). The CDR3 reads CASRTGTANEKLFF. The DNA of the CDR3 is TGTGCCAGTAGAACCGGGACAGCTAATGAAAAACTGTTTTTT.

The J gene is TRBJ1-1, the V gene TRBV29-1; D unclear. This CDR3 is 14 amino acids long. Germline V lookup: CDR1 SQVTM, CDR2 ANQGSEA. V was clipped by 4 bases and J by 0 bases, with 12 bases between them. The CDR3 is CSVGSGTMNTEAFF. CDR3 sequence (DNA): TGCAGCGTTGGTTCGGGAACAATGAACACTGAAGCTTTCTTT.

The genes are TRBV7-8 and TRBJ1-4; tentatively, D is TRBD1 (6 bases). V shed 1 base and J shed 7 bases, with 16 bases lying between them. The length of the CDR3 is 16 residues. Per the germline V gene, CDR1 is SGHVS and CDR2 is FQNEAQ. The DNA for the CDR3 is TGTGCCAGCAGCTTAGTCCGGTGGGGGGGCAGTGAAAAACTGTTTTTT. Encoded protein: CASSLVRWGGSEKLFF.

This clone has just one count. The chain recombines TRBV18 with TRBJ2-4, with D possibly matching TRBD1 (6 bases). Germline V gene data show CDR1 as KGHSH and CDR2 as LQKENI. Trimming removed 3 bases at V and 4 bases at J, with 7 bases between. This CDR3 contains 13 residues. The CDR3 DNA reads TGTGCCAGCTCACCTCAGGGGAAAAACATTCAGTACTTC. Encoded protein: CASSPQGKNIQYF.

V is TRBV27 and J is TRBJ2-7, with 9 bases identical to TRBD2. CDR3 length equals 12 residues. Germline trimming cut 7 bases from V and 3 bases from J; bases unmatched to any gene: 1. CDR1 and CDR2 (germline): MNHEY, SMNVEV (reference sequence). CDR3 DNA: TGTGCCAGCATTAGCGGGGGCTACGAGCAGTACTTC. It translates to CASISGGYEQYF.

V usage is TRBV27 and J usage is TRBJ1-6; D is unclear. Germline lookup yields CDR1 MNHEY and CDR2 SMNVEV (reference sequence). V lost 3 bases, J lost 6 bases, and 9 bases lay in between. There are 14 residues in the CDR3. In DNA form, the CDR3 reads TGTGCCAGCAGTTTTCGAGACACTAATTCACCCCTCCACTTT. This translates into CASSFRDTNSPLHF.

This clone occurred a few times. J is TRBJ2-1 and V is TRBV9; D is perhaps TRBD1 (6 bases). CDR1 is SGDLS, CDR2 YYNGEE, per germline. V was trimmed by 4 bases and J by 6 bases, leaving 17 bases between them. The CDR3 sequence is 15 residues long. The CDR3 nucleotides are TGTGCCAGCAGCCTTACAGGGCTAGTGGTCAATGAGCAGTTCTTC. It translates to CASSLTGLVVNEQFF.